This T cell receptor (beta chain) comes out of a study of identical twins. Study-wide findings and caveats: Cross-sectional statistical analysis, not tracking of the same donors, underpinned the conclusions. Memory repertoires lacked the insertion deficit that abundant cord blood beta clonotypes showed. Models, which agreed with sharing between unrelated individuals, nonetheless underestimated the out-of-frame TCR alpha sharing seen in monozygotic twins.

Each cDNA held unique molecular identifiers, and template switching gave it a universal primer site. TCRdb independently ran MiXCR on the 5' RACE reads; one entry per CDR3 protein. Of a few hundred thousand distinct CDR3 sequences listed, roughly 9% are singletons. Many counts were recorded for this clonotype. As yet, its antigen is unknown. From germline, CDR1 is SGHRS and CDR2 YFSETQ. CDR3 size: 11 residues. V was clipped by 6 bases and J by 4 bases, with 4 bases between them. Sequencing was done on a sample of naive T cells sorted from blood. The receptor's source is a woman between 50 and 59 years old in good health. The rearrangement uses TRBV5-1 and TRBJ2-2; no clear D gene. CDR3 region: CASKGTGELFF. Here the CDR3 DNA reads TGCGCCAGCAAGGGCACCGGGGAGCTGTTTTTT.